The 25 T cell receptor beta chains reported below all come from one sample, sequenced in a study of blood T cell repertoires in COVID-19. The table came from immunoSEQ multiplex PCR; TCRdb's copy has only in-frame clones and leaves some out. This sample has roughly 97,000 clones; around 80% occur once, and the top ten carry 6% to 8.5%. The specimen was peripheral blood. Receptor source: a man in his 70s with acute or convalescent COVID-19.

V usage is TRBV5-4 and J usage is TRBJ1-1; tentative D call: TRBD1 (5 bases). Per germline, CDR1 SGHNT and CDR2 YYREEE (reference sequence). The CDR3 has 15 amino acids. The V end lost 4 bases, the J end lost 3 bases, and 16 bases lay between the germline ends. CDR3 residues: CASSPRVEVYTEAFF. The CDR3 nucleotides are TGTGCCAGCAGCCCCAGGGTAGAGGTTTACACTGAAGCTTTCTTT.

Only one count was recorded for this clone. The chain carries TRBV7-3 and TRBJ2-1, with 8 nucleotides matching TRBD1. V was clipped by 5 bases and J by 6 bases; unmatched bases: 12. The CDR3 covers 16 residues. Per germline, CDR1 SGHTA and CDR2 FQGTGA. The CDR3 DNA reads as TGTGCCAGCAGCGAGGGGCCCTCCACAGGGGGCAATGAGCAGTTCTTC. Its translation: CASSEGPSTGGNEQFF.

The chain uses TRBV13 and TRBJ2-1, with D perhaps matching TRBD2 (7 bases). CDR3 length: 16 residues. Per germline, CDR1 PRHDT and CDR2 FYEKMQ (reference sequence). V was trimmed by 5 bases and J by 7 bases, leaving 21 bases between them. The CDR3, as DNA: TGTGCCAGCAGCCCCCCTCCATTGGGGGGGCGGAATGAGCAGTTCTTC. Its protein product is CASSPPPLGGRNEQFF.

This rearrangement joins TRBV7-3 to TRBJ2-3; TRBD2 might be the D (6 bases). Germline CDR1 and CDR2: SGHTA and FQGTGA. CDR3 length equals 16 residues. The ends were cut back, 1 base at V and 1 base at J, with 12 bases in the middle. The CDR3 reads CASSLNAGWGTDTQYF. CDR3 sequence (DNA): TGTGCCAGCAGCTTAAACGCGGGGTGGGGCACAGATACGCAGTATTTT.

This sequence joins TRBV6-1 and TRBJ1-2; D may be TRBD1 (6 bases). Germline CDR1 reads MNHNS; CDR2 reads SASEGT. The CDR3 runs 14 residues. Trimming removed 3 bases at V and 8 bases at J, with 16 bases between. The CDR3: CASSDDYRDSGYTF. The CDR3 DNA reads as TGTGCCAGCAGTGACGACTACAGGGATAGCGGCTACACCTTC.

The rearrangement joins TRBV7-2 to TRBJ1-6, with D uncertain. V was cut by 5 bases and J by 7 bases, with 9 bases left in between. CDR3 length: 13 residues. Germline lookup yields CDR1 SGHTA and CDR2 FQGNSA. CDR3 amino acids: CASSRSGNSPLHF. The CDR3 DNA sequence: TGTGCCAGCAGCCGCAGCGGGAATTCACCCCTCCACTTT.

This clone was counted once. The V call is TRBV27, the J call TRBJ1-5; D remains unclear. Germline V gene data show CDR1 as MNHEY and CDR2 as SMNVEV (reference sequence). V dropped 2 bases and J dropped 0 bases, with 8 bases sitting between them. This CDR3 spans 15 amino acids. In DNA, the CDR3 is TGTGCCAGCAGTTTAACAGCATATAGCAATCAGCCCCAGCATTTT. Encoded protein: CASSLTAYSNQPQHF.

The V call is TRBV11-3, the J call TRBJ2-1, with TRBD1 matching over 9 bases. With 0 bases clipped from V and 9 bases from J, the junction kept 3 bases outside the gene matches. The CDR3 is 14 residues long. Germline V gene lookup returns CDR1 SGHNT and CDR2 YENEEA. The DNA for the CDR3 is TGTGCCAGCAGCTTAGAAGGGGACAGGGCTGAGCAGTTCTTC. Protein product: CASSLEGDRAEQFF.

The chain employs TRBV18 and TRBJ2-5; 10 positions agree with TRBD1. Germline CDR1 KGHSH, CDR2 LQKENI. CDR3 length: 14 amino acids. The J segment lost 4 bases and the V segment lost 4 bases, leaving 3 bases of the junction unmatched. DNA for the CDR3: TGTGCCAGCTCACAAAGACAGGGGGCAGAGACCCAGTACTTC. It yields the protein CASSQRQGAETQYF.

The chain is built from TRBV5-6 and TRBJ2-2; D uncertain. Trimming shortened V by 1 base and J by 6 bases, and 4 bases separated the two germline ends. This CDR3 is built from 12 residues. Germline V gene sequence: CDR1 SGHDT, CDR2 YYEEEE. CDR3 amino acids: CASSLIAGELFF. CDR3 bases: TGTGCCAGCAGCTTGATAGCCGGGGAGCTGTTTTTT. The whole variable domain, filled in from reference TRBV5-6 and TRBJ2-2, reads DAGVTQSPTHLIKTRGQQVTLRCSPKSGHDTVSWYQQALGQGPQFIFQYYEEEERQRGNFPDRFSGHQFPNYSSELNVNALLLGDSALYLCASSLIAGELFFGEGSRLTVL.

This CDR3 is CASSEGTAYEQYV. DNA for the CDR3: TGTGCCAGCAGTGAAGGGACAGCCTACGAGCAGTACGTC. The chain carries TRBV6-1 and TRBJ2-7, with TRBD1 as a possible D gene (6 bases). There are 13 residues in the CDR3. V lost 1 base, J lost 2 bases, and 6 bases lay in between. CDR1 and CDR2 (germline): MNHNS, SASEGT.

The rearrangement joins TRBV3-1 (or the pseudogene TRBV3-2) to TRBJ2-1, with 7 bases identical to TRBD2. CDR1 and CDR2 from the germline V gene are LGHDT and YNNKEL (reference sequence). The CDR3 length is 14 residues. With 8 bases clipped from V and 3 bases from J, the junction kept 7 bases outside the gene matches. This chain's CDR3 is CASSLAEGYNEQFF. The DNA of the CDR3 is TGTGCCAGCTCCCTAGCGGAGGGCTACAATGAGCAGTTCTTC.

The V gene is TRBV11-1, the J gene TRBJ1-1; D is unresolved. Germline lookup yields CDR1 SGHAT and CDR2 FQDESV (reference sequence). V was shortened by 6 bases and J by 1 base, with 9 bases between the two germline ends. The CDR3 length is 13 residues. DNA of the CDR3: TGTGCCAGCAGTCAGACACCGAACACTGAAGCTTTCTTT. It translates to CASSQTPNTEAFF. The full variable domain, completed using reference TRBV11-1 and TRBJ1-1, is EAEVAQSPRYKITEKSQAVAFWCDPISGHATLYWYRQILGQGPELLVQFQDESVVDDSQLPKDRFSAERLKGVDSTLKIQPAELGDSAMYLCASSQTPNTEAFFGQGTRLTVV.

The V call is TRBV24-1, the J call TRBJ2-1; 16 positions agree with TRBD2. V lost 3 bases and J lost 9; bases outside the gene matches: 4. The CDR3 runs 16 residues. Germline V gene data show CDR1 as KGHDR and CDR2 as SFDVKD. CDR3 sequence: CATSDPGLAGGLEQFF. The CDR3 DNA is TGTGCCACCAGTGATCCGGGACTAGCGGGGGGGCTTGAGCAGTTCTTC.

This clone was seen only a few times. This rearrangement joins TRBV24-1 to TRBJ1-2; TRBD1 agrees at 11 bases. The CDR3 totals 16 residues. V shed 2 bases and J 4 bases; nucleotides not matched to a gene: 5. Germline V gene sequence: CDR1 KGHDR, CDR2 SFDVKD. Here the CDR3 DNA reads TGTGCCACCAGTGATTCGGGACAGGGGGACGCCTATGGCTACACCTTC. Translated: CATSDSGQGDAYGYTF.

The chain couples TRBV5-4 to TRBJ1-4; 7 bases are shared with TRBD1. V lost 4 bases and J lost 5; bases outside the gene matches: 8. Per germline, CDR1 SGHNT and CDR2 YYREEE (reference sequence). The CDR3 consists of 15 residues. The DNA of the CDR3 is TGTGCCAGCAGCGTTAAGACAGGGAAAAATGAAAAACTGTTTTTT. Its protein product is CASSVKTGKNEKLFF.

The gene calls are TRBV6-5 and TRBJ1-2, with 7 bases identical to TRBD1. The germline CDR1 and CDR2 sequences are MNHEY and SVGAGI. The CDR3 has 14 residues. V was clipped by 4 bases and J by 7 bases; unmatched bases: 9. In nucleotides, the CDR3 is TGTGCCAGCAGTTCCCAGTCAGGGGGAGCTGGCTACACCTTC. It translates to CASSSQSGGAGYTF.

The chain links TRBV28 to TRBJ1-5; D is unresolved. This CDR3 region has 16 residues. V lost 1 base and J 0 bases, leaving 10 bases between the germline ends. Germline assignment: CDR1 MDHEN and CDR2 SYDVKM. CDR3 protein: CASSLSQAFSNQPQHF. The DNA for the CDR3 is TGTGCCAGCAGTTTATCCCAGGCGTTTAGCAATCAGCCCCAGCATTTT.

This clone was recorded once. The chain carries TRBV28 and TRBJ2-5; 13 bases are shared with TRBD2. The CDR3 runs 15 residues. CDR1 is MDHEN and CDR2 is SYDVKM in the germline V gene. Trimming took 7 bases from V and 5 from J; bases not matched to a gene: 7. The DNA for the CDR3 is TGTGCCAGCACGGTACTAGCGGGAGGGCGGGAGACCCAGTACTTC. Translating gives CASTVLAGGRETQYF.

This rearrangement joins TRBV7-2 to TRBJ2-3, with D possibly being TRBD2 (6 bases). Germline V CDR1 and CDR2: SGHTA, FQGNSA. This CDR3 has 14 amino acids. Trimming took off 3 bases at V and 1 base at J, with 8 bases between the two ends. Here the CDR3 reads CASSFAGRTDTQYF. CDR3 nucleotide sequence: TGTGCCAGCAGCTTCGCGGGGCGCACAGATACGCAGTATTTT. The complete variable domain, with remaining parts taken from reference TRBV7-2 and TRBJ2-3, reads GAGVSQSPSNKVTEKGKDVELRCDPISGHTALYWYRQSLGQGLEFLIYFQGNSAPDKSGLPSDRFSAERTGGSVSTLTIQRTQQEDSAVYLCASSFAGRTDTQYFGPGTRLTVL.

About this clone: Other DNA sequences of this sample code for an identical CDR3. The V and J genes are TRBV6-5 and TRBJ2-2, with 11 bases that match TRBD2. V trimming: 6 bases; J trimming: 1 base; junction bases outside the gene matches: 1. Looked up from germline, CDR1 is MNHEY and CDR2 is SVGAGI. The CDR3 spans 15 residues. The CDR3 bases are TGTGCCAGCAGGGGGACTAGCGGGAACACCGGGGAGCTGTTTTTT. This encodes CASRGTSGNTGELFF.

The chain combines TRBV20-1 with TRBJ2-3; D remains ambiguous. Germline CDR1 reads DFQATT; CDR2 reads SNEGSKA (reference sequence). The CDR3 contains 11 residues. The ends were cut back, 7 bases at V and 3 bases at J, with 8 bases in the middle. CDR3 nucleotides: TGCAGTGGCGTTCGTACAGATACGCAGTATTTT. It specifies CSGVRTDTQYF.

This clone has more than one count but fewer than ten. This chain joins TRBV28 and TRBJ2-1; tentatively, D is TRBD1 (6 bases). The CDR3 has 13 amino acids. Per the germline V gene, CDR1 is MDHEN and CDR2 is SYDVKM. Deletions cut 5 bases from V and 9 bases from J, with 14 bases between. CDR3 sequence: CASSPGDVGEQFF. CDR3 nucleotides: TGTGCCAGCAGTCCAGGGGACGTCGGTGAGCAGTTCTTC.

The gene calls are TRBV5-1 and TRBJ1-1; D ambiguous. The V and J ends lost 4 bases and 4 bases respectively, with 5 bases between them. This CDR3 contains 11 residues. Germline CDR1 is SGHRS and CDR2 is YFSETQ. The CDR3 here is CASSLGTEAFF. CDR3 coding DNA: TGCGCCAGCAGCCTAGGCACTGAAGCTTTCTTT.

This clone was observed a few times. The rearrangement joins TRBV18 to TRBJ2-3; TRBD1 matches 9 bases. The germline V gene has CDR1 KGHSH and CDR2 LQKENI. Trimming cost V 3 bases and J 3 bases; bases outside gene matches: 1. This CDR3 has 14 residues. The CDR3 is CASSPGQGTDTQYF. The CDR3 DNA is TGTGCCAGCTCACCTGGACAGGGGACAGATACGCAGTATTTT. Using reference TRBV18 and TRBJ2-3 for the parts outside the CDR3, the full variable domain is NAGVMQNPRHLVRRRGQEARLRCSPMKGHSHVYWYRQLPEEGLKFMVYLQKENIIDESGMPKERFSAEFPKEGPSILRIQQVVRGDSAAYFCASSPGQGTDTQYFGPGTRLTVL.